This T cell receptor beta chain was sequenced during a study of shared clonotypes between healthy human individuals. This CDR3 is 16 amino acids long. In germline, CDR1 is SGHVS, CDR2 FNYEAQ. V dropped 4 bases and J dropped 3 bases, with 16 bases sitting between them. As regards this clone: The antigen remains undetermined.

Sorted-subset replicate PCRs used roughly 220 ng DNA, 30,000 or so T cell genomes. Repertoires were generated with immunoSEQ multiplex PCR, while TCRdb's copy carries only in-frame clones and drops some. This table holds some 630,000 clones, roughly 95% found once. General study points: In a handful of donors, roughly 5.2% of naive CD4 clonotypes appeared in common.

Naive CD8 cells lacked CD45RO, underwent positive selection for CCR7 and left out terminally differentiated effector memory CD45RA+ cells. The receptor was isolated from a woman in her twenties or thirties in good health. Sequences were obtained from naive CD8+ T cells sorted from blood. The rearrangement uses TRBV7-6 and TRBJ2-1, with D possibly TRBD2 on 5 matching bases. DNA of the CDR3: TGTGCCAGCAGCTCCTCTGGCGGGCCCTACTACAATGAGCAGTTCTTC. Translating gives CASSSSGGPYYNEQFF.